The 5 T cell receptor beta chains listed next were all sequenced from one sample in a study of cytomegalovirus exposure and HLA in healthy donors. 13 Jbeta primers and 60 Vbeta primers were used for the PCR. TCRdb keeps only in-frame clones here, not all; method: immunoSEQ multiplex PCR. The sample has about 190,000 clones, 75% to 80% seen once; the top ten hold approximately 5.4%. Sequenced material: PBMCs. Every receptor here comes from a woman in her 30s in good health and CMV-seropositive.

The chain carries TRBV5-1 and TRBJ2-2; 9 nucleotides match TRBD1. This CDR3 spans 17 amino acids. Germline V gene sequence: CDR1 SGHRS, CDR2 YFSETQ. V was clipped by 3 bases and J by 5 bases; unmatched bases: 11. CDR3 sequence reads: CASSWARGDRATGELFF. In DNA, the CDR3 is TGCGCCAGCAGCTGGGCCCGCGGGGACAGGGCAACCGGGGAGCTGTTTTTT.

V and J are TRBV4-2 and TRBJ2-7; 11 nucleotides agree with TRBD1. This CDR3 contains 15 residues. The junction had 5 bases not matched to a gene; V was cut back by 1 base and J by 6 bases. CDR1 and CDR2 from the germline V gene are LGHNA and YNFKEQ. CDR3 in DNA: TGTGCCAGCAGCCAAGCCCGGGACAGGGGGTCCGAGCAGTACTTC. Translating it yields CASSQARDRGSEQYF.

This clone was seen once. This chain connects TRBV5-1 to TRBJ1-1; D remains ambiguous. V was pared by 3 bases and J by 1 base, with 13 bases between. The CDR3 covers 15 residues. Germline V CDR1 and CDR2: SGHRS, YFSETQ. The CDR3 DNA follows: TGCGCCAGCAGCTGGCGGGTCATGGGGAACACTGAAGCTTTCTTT. Translation: CASSWRVMGNTEAFF.

J is TRBJ1-5 and V is TRBV7-9; 7 nucleotides match TRBD1. In germline, CDR1 is SEHNR, CDR2 FQNEAQ (reference sequence). The CDR3 is 15 amino acids. The V segment lost 5 bases and the J segment 4 bases; nucleotides outside the gene matches: 8. The CDR3 sequence is CASSPPGQLNQPQHF. The CDR3, as DNA: TGTGCCAGCAGCCCCCCGGGACAGCTTAATCAGCCCCAGCATTTT.

V and J are TRBV7-8 and TRBJ2-5; 8 nucleotides line up with TRBD2. The DNA end favors TRBJ2-7, so the J call may be wrong. Germline V gene lookup returns CDR1 SGHVS and CDR2 FQNEAQ. The CDR3 sequence is 14 residues long. The CDR3 protein is CASRLAGESYEQYF. CDR3 sequence (DNA): TGTGCCAGCAGGCTAGCGGGCGAATCCTACGAGCAGTACTTC.